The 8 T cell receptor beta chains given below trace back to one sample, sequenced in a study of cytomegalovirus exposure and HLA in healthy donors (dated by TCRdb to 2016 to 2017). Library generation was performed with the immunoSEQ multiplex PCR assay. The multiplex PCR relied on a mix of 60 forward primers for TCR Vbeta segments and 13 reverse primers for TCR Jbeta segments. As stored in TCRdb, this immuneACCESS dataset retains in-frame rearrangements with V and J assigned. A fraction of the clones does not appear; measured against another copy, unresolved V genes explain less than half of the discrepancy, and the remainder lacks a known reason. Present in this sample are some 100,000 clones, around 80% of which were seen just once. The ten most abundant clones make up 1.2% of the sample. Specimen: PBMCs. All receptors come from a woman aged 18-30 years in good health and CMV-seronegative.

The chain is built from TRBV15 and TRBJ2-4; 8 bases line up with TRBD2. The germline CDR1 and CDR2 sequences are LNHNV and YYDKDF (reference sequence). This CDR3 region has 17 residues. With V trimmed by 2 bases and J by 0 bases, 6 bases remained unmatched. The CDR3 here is CATSRTGGGLAKNIQYF. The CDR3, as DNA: TGTGCCACCAGCAGAACGGGAGGGGGGCTAGCCAAAAACATTCAGTACTTC.

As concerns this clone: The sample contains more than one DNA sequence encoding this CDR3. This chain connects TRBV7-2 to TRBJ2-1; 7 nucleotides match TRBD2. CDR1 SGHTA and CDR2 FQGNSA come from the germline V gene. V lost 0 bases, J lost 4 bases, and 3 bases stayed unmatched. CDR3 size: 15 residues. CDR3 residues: CASSLALAVYNEQFF. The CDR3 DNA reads TGTGCCAGCAGCTTAGCTCTAGCGGTTTACAATGAGCAGTTCTTC.

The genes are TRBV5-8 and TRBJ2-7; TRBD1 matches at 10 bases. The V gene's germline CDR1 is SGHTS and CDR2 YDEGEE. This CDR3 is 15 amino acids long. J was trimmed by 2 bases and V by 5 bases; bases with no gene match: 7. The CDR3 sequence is CASRGSGTGAYEQYF. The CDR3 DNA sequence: TGTGCCAGCAGGGGATCCGGGACAGGGGCCTACGAGCAGTACTTC.

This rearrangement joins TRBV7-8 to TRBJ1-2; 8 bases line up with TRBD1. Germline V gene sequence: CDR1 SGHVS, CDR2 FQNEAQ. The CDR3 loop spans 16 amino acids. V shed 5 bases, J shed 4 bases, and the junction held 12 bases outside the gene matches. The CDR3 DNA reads TGTGCCAGCAGCCCAGCTCAGGGGGCGCCGATCTATGGCTACACCTTC. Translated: CASSPAQGAPIYGYTF.

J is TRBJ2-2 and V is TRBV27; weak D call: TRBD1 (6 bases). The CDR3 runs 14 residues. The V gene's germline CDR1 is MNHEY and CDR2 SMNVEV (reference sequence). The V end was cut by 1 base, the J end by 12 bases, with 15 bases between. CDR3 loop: CASSLFAGALKLFF. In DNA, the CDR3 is TGTGCCAGCAGTTTATTTGCAGGGGCCTTAAAGCTGTTTTTT.

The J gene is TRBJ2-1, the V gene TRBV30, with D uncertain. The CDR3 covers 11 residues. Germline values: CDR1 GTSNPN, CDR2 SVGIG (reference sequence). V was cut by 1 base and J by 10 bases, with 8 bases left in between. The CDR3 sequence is CAWSGLREQFF. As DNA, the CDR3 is TGTGCCTGGAGTGGGTTGAGGGAGCAGTTCTTC.

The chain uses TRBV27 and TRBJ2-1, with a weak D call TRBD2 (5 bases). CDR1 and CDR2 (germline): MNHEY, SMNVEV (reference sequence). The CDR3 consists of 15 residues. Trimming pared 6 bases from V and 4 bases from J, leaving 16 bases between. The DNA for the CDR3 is TGTGCCAGCAGCCTGGGTCTAGCCGAGTACAATGAGCAGTTCTTC. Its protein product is CASSLGLAEYNEQFF.

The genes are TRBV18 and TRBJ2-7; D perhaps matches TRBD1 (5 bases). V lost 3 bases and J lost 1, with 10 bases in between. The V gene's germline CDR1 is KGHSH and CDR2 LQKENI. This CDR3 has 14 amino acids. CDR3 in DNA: TGTGCCAGCTCACCGGCGACAGCATCCTACGAGCAGTACTTC. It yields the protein CASSPATASYEQYF. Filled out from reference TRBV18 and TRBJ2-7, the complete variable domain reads NAGVMQNPRHLVRRRGQEARLRCSPMKGHSHVYWYRQLPEEGLKFMVYLQKENIIDESGMPKERFSAEFPKEGPSILRIQQVVRGDSAAYFCASSPATASYEQYFGPGTRLTVT.